This T cell receptor beta chain was sequenced in a study of spatial heterogeneity in lung cancer. Every TCR cDNA molecule bore its own unique molecular identifier. TCRdb ran MiXCR on the 5' RACE reads and lists one entry per CDR3 protein. The data show about 45,000 distinct CDR3 sequences, roughly 13% seen once. Germline V gene lookup returns CDR1 KGHSH and CDR2 LQKENI. The CDR3 extends over 12 amino acids. Unmatched junction bases numbered 0, after V lost 2 bases and J lost 9 bases. Time point reported: sample taken at primary tumor resection. Whole RNA obtained from tumor, nontumor lung or frozen PBMC underwent sequencing without sorting.

The sequencing used PBMCs, collected at surgery. The rearrangement links TRBV18 to TRBJ2-1; 8 bases map to TRBD1. This TCR was sampled from a male donor with early-stage non-small cell lung cancer. CDR3 protein: CASSPGQGEQFF. In DNA, the CDR3 is TGTGCCAGCTCACCAGGACAGGGTGAGCAGTTCTTC.